A selection of T cell receptor beta chains follows, all from one sample in a study of technical replicates of blood from several donors. Here immunoSEQ multiplex PCR was the method, and the copy in TCRdb shows in-frame clones only, minus some. The repertoire holds more than 90,000 clones, with around 95% as singletons. The sequencing input was T cells isolated from PBMCs. The receptors originated from a human donor in good health. The CDR3 runs from the conserved cysteine through the conserved F or W. D genes are given only for firm matches. Some rows have no size entry. The others give once, few or many, or a class for an expanded clone.

clone_size,d_call,v_call,j_call,cdr3_nt,cdr3_aa
NA,TRBD2,TRBV7-3,TRBJ2-1,TGTGCCAGCAGCTTAATGCGGCGGGAGAGGTACAATGAGCAGTTCTTC,CASSLMRRERYNEQFF
NA,TRBD1,TRBV7-3,TRBJ1-1,TGTGCCAGCAGCCTAACAGGGGGCGCAAGGTCTGAAGCTTTCTTT,CASSLTGGARSEAFF
few,NA,TRBV6-1,TRBJ1-5,TGTGCCAGCAGTGAAGGGTACAGGGTGATTCAGCCCCAGCATTTT,CASSEGYRVIQPQHF
NA,NA,TRBV29-1,TRBJ2-7,TGCAGCGTTGAAGGGTTTGGAGGGAACGAGCAGTACTTC,CSVEGFGGNEQYF
NA,TRBD2,TRBV7-9,TRBJ2-3,TGTGCCAGCAGCTGGACTAGCGGGATAGGAGATACGCAGTATTTT,CASSWTSGIGDTQYF
once,TRBD1,TRBV5-1,TRBJ2-7,TGCGCCAGCAGCTTGGCCGACAGGGAAAGGGACGAGCAGTACTTC,CASSLADRERDEQYF
NA,NA,TRBV4-1,TRBJ2-1,TGCGCCAGCAGCCAAAATTCCCTCCTAGTCAATGAGCAGTTCTTC,CASSQNSLLVNEQFF
NA,NA,TRBV4-1,TRBJ1-2,TGCGCCAGCAGCCATCCGAGGACGGGGAACTATGGCTACACCTTC,CASSHPRTGNYGYTF
NA,NA,TRBV10-3,TRBJ2-1,TGTGCCATCAATAGTTACTCCTACAATGAGCAGTTCTTC,CAINSYSYNEQFF
NA,TRBD2,TRBV5-4,TRBJ2-1,TGTGCCAGCAGTTCCGGGACTAGCAGCAATGAGCAGTTCTTC,CASSSGTSSNEQFF
NA,NA,TRBV6-5,TRBJ1-1,TGTGCCAGCAGTCGGGGTCCCGGGGGGGGGACTGAAGCTTTCTTT,CASSRGPGGGTEAFF
NA,NA,TRBV6-1,TRBJ1-2,TGTGCCAGCAACCAGGGAAGGGGTGGCTACACCTTC,CASNQGRGGYTF
NA,NA,TRBV9,TRBJ2-1,TGTGCCAGCAGCGTAGAGGAGGGTTCCTACAATGAGCAGTTCTTC,CASSVEEGSYNEQFF
NA,NA,TRBV30,TRBJ1-3,TGTGCCTACTATAGTCCGGGGACCATATATTTT,CAYYSPGTIYF
NA,NA,TRBV9,TRBJ2-5,TGTGCCAGCAGCGTAGGGAGTCAGTATTTAGAGACCCAGTACTTC,CASSVGSQYLETQYF
NA,NA,TRBV7-6,TRBJ2-1,TGTGCCAGCAGCTTAGCTGCGTCCTACAATGAGCAGTTCTTC,CASSLAASYNEQFF
NA,TRBD1,TRBV15,TRBJ2-7,TGTGCCACCAGCTTGACAGGGGCCCCCTACGAGCAGTACTTC,CATSLTGAPYEQYF
NA,NA,TRBV9,TRBJ1-4,TGTGCCAGCAGTAATAATGAAAAACTGTTTTTT,CASSNNEKLFF
once,NA,TRBV2,TRBJ2-1,TGTGCCAGCAGCATAGGGGACTCGGGCTACAATGAGCAGTTCTTC,CASSIGDSGYNEQFF
NA,NA,TRBV10-3,TRBJ1-5,TGTGCCATCAGTGAGCAGGGTTATAGCAATCAGCCCCAGCATTTT,CAISEQGYSNQPQHF
NA,NA,TRBV28,TRBJ1-4,TGTGCCAGCGTCATGGGGGGTTATGAAAAACTGTTTTTT,CASVMGGYEKLFF
NA,TRBD1,TRBV19,TRBJ1-2,TGTGCCAGTAGAACGGACAGGGATGGCTACACCTTC,CASRTDRDGYTF
once,TRBD1,TRBV27,TRBJ2-7,TGTGCCAGCAGTCCTGGGACAGTCTACGAGCAGTACTTC,CASSPGTVYEQYF
NA,NA,TRBV13,TRBJ1-3,TGTGCCAGCAAGCGGGACACCATATATTTT,CASKRDTIYF
NA,NA,TRBV7-8,TRBJ1-2,TGTGCCAGCAGCTTAGGGACATCATACTTCGGCTACACCTTC,CASSLGTSYFGYTF
NA,NA,TRBV6-5,TRBJ2-1,TGTGCCAGCAGTTCGCCGGGAGAAGCCTACAATGAGCAGTTCTTC,CASSSPGEAYNEQFF
once,NA,TRBV25-1,TRBJ2-1,TGTGCCAGCAGTGAATCGGGGTTTAGACCCTACAATGAGCAGTTCTTC,CASSESGFRPYNEQFF
NA,NA,TRBV27,TRBJ2-7,TGTGCCAGCAGTTTAACGGGGGGCTTGCCGTCCTACGAGCAGTACTTC,CASSLTGGLPSYEQYF
NA,NA,TRBV6-6,TRBJ2-5,TGTGCCAGCAGGGCAGGGTCACTTACAGAGACCCAGTACTTC,CASRAGSLTETQYF
NA,NA,TRBV7-6,TRBJ1-1,TGTGCCAGCAGCTTATATGGGGGCAGGGAGATTGCTGACACTGAAGCTTTCTTT,CASSLYGGREIADTEAFF
NA,NA,TRBV5-8,TRBJ1-2,TGTGCCAGCAGCCTCAGGGGTGGCTATGGCTACACCTTC,CASSLRGGYGYTF
NA,NA,TRBV15,TRBJ2-7,TGTGCCACCAGCAGAGATCTGGCAGGAGGGGAGCAGTACTTC,CATSRDLAGGEQYF
NA,TRBD1,TRBV4-1,TRBJ2-7,TGCGCCAGCAGCCTAACTAGGGTGGGGGAGACAGGGTCGGGGCGCGAGCAGTACTTC,CASSLTRVGETGSGREQYF
NA,NA,TRBV7-9,TRBJ2-7,TGTGCCAGCAGCTCTCTCTTCCACGAGCAGTACTTC,CASSSLFHEQYF
once,TRBD2,TRBV28,TRBJ2-3,TGTGCCAGCAGTTATGGACTAGCGGGGCTAAAAAGCACAGATACGCAGTATTTT,CASSYGLAGLKSTDTQYF
NA,NA,TRBV25-1,TRBJ1-4,TGTGCCAGCGGACTGCTTAATGAAAAACTGTTTTTT,CASGLLNEKLFF
NA,NA,TRBV11-3,TRBJ2-1,TGTGCCAGCAGCTTAGGTGATGGCAGGGTAATCTATGAGCAGTTCTTC,CASSLGDGRVIYEQFF
once,TRBD2,TRBV6-5,TRBJ2-1,TGTGCCAGTGGAAGACTAGCGGGCTACGAGCAGTTCTTC,CASGRLAGYEQFF
few,NA,TRBV4-3,TRBJ1-1,TGCGCCAGCAGCCAAGAGGGGCGATGGACTGAAGCTTTCTTT,CASSQEGRWTEAFF
NA,NA,TRBV2,TRBJ2-7,TGTGCCAGCAGCGAGACTGAGTACGAGCAGTACTTC,CASSETEYEQYF
few,NA,TRBV29-1,TRBJ1-1,TGCAGCGTTGAACGAGGATTACAAACTGAAGCTTTCTTT,CSVERGLQTEAFF
few,TRBD1,TRBV2,TRBJ1-4,TGTGCCAGCATTCCGGGACAGGGGACAACTAATGAAAAACTGTTTTTT,CASIPGQGTTNEKLFF
NA,TRBD2,TRBV10-1,TRBJ2-1,TGCGCCAGCAGCACTAGCGGGATAGGCAATGAGCAGTTCTTC,CASSTSGIGNEQFF
NA,NA,TRBV19,TRBJ2-5,TGTGCCAGTAGTATGGCCTCGGGGGAGACCCAGTACTTC,CASSMASGETQYF
NA,TRBD1,TRBV5-1,TRBJ1-1,TGCGCCAGCAGCTTACGACAGGGGTCAGACACTGAAGCTTTCTTT,CASSLRQGSDTEAFF
NA,NA,TRBV19,TRBJ2-7,TGTGCCAGTAGTCCCTCCGGGAGCTCCTACGAGCAGTACTTC,CASSPSGSSYEQYF
NA,TRBD2,TRBV6-5,TRBJ2-1,TGTGCCAGCAGTTACTCTTCTAGCGGCTTCGGGAATGAGCAGTTCTTC,CASSYSSSGFGNEQFF
once,TRBD1,TRBV6-5,TRBJ2-7,TGTGCCAGCAGTCCCGGGACAGGGTTTTCGGAGCAGTACTTC,CASSPGTGFSEQYF
NA,NA,TRBV19,TRBJ2-7,TGTGCCAGTAGTATCGGGCAGGGAAACTACGAGCAGTACTTC,CASSIGQGNYEQYF
once,NA,TRBV7-2,TRBJ2-4,TGTGCCAGCAGCTCCGCTAGCGTTTGGGGCATTCAGTACTTC,CASSSASVWGIQYF